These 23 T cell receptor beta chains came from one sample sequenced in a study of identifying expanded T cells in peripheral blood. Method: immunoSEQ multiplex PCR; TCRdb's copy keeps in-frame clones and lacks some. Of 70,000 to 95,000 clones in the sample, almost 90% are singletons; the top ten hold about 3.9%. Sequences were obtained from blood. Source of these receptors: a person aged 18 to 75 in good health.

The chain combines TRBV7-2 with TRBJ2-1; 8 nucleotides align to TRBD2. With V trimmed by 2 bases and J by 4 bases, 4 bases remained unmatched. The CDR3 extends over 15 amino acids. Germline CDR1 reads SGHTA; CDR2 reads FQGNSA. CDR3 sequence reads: CASSLPPSGYNEQFF. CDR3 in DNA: TGTGCCAGCAGCTTACCACCTAGCGGGTACAATGAGCAGTTCTTC.

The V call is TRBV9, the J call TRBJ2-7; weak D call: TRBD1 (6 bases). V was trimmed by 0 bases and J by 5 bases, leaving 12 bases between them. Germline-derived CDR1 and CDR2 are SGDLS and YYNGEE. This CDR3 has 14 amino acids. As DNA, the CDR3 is TGTGCCAGCAGCGTAGGAGGGGGTCCCCACGAGCAGTACTTC. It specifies CASSVGGGPHEQYF.

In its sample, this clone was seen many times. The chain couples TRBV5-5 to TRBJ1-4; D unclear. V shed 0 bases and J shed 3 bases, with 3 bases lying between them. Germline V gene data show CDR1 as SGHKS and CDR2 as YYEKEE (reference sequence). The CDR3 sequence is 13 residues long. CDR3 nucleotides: TGTGCCAGCAGCTTGGCTGCTAATGAAAAACTGTTTTTT. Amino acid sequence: CASSLAANEKLFF.

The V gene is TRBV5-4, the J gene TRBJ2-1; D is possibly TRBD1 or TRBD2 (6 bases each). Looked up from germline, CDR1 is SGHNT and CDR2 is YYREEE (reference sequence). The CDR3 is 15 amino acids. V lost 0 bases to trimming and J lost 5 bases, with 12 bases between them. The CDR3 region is CASSLVERGDNEQFF. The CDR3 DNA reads TGTGCCAGCAGCTTGGTCGAAAGGGGGGACAATGAGCAGTTCTTC. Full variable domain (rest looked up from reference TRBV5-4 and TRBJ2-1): ETGVTQSPTHLIKTRGQQVTLRCSSQSGHNTVSWYQQALGQGPQFIFQYYREEENGRGNFPPRFSGLQFPNYSSELNVNALELDDSALYLCASSLVERGDNEQFFGPGTRLTVL.

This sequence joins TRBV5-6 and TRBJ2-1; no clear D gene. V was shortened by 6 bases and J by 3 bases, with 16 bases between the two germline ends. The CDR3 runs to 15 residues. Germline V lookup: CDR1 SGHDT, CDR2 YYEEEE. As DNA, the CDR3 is TGTGCCAGCACCCTTAGTTACGCTGGCTACAATGAGCAGTTCTTC. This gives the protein CASTLSYAGYNEQFF.

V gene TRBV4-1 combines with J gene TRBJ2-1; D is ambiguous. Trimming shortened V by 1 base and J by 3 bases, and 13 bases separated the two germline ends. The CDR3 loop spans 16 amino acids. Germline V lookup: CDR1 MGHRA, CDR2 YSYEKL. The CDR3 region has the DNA TGCGCCAGCAGCCAAGCTGAAGCTTCGGGCTACAATGAGCAGTTCTTC. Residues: CASSQAEASGYNEQFF.

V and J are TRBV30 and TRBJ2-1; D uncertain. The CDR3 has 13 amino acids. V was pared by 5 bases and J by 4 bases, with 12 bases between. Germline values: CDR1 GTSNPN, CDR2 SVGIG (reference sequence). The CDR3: CAWALSVYNEQFF. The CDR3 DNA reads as TGTGCCTGGGCACTATCGGTTTACAATGAGCAGTTCTTC.

CDR3 coding DNA: TGTGCCAGCGGCTCTGGAAACACCATATATTTT. Its translation: CASGSGNTIYF. The rearrangement uses TRBV7-3 and TRBJ1-3; no clear D. Germline CDR1 reads SGHTA; CDR2 reads FQGTGA. The V end lost 8 bases, the J end lost 0 bases, and 2 bases lay between the germline ends. The CDR3 has 11 residues. Looking up the rest from reference TRBV7-3 and TRBJ1-3 gives the full variable domain: GAGVSQTPSNKVTEKGKYVELRCDPISGHTALYWYRQSLGQGPEFLIYFQGTGAADDSGLPNDRFFAVRPEGSVSTLKIQRTERGDSAVYLCASGSGNTIYFGEGSWLTVV.

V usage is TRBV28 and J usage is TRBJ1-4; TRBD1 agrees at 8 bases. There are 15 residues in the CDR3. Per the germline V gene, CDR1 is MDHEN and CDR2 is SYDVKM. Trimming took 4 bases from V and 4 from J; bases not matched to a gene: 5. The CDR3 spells CASSSGQGVNEKLFF. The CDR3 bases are TGTGCCAGCAGTTCCGGACAGGGAGTTAATGAAAAACTGTTTTTT.

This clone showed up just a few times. CDR3 bases: TGTGCCAGCAGCTTGGCACAGTTGAACACTGAAGCTTTCTTT. Protein: CASSLAQLNTEAFF. The chain couples TRBV5-4 to TRBJ1-1; D gene uncertain. The CDR3 extends over 14 amino acids. The germline CDR1 and CDR2 sequences are SGHNT and YYREEE (reference sequence). Trimming removed 0 bases from V and 0 bases from J, with 6 bases in between.

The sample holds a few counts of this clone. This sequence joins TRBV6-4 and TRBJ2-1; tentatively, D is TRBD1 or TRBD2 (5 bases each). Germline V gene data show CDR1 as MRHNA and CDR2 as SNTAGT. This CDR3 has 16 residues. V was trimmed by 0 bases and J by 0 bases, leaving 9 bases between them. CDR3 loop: CASSDSGVSSYNEQFF. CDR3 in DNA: TGTGCCAGCAGTGACTCGGGGGTGAGCTCCTACAATGAGCAGTTCTTC.

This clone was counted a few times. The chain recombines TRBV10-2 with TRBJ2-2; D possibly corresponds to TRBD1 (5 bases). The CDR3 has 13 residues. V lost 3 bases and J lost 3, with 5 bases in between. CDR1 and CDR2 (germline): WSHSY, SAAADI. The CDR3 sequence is CASSDRDTGELFF. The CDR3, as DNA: TGCGCCAGCAGTGACAGGGACACCGGGGAGCTGTTTTTT.

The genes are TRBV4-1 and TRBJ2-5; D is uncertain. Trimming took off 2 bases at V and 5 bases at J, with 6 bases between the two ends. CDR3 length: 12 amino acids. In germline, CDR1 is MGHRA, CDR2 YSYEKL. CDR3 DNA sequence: TGCGCCAGCAGCCAATTCGGGGAGACCCAGTACTTC. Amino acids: CASSQFGETQYF.

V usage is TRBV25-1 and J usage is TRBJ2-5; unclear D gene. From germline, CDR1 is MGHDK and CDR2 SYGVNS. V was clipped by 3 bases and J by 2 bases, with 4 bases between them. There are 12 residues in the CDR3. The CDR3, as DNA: TGTGCCAGCAGTGAGTCTCAAGAGACCCAGTACTTC. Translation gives CASSESQETQYF.

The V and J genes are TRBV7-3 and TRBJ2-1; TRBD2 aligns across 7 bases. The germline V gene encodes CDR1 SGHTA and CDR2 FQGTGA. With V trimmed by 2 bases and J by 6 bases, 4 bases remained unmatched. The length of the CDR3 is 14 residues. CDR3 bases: TGTGCCAGCAGCTTAGCGGGAGTGGGCAATGAGCAGTTCTTC. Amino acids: CASSLAGVGNEQFF.

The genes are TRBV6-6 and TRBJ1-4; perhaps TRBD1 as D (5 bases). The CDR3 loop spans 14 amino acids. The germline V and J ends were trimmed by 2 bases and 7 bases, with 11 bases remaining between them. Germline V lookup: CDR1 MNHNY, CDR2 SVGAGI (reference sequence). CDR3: CASSYRTQGEKLFF. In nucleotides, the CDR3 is TGTGCCAGCAGTTACCGGACCCAGGGTGAAAAACTGTTTTTT.

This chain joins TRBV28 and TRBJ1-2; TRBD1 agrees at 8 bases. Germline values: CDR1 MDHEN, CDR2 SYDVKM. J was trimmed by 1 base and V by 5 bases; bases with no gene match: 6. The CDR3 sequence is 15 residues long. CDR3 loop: CASSVDRADNYGYTF. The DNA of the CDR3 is TGTGCCAGCAGTGTGGACAGGGCCGATAACTATGGCTACACCTTC.

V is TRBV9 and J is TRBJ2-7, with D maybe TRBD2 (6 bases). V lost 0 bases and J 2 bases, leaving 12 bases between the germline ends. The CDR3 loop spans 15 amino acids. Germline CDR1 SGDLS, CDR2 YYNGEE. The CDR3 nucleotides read TGTGCCAGCAGCGTAGGGGATGAGCGGGCCTACGAGCAGTACTTC. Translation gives CASSVGDERAYEQYF. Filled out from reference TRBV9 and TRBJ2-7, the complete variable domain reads DSGVTQTPKHLITATGQRVTLRCSPRSGDLSVYWYQQSLDQGLQFLIQYYNGEERAKGNILERFSAQQFPDLHSELNLSSLELGDSALYFCASSVGDERAYEQYFGPGTRLTVT.

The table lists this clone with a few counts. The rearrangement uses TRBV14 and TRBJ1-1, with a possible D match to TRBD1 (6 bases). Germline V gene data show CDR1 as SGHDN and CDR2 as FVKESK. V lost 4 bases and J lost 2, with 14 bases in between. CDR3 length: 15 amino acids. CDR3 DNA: TGTGCCAGCAGCCGATACGGGACAATCAACACTGAAGCTTTCTTT. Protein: CASSRYGTINTEAFF.

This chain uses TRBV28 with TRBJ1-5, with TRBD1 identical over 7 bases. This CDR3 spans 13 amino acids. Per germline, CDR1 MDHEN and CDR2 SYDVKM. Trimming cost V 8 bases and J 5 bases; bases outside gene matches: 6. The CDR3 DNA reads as TGTGCCAGCGTACAGGGGCGTTATCAGCCCCAGCATTTT. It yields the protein CASVQGRYQPQHF.

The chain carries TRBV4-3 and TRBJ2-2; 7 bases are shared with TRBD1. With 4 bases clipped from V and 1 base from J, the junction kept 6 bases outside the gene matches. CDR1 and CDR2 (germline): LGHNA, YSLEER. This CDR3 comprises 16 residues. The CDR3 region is CASSPSGTVNTGELFF. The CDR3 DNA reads TGCGCCAGCAGCCCGTCCGGGACAGTGAACACCGGGGAGCTGTTTTTT.

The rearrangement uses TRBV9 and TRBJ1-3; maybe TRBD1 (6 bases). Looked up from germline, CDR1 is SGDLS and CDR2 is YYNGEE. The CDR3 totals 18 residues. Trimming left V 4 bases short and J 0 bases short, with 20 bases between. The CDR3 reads CASSPPWGAEPSGNTIYF. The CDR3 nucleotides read TGTGCCAGCAGCCCGCCTTGGGGGGCCGAGCCCTCTGGAAACACCATATATTTT.

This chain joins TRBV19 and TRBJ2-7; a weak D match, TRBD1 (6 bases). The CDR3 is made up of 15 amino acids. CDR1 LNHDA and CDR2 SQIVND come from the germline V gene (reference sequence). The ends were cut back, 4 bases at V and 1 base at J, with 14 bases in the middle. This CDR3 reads CASSRNRADSYEQYF. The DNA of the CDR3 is TGTGCCAGTAGTAGGAACAGGGCCGATTCCTACGAGCAGTACTTC.